A single T cell receptor beta chain is shown here with its context. Its antigen remains unidentified. This CDR3 is built from 16 residues. CDR1 and CDR2 from the germline V gene are SGHDT and YYEEEE. J lost 7 bases, V lost 2 bases, and 8 bases had no gene match. This record belongs to a study of cytomegalovirus exposure and HLA in healthy donors. The PCR ran on 60 Vbeta and 13 Jbeta primers. The data were produced by immunoSEQ multiplex PCR, yet TCRdb's version contains in-frame clones alone and is incomplete. The table shows under 250,000 clones, with around 80% occurring only once. The study's findings and limits: Previous analysis showed most TCR beta V segments were productive about 87% or about 30% of the time.

The clonotype comes from a man aged 35-49 years in good health and CMV-seropositive. The chain couples TRBV5-6 to TRBJ2-1; 11 bases fit TRBD2. Sample: PBMCs. DNA for the CDR3: TGTGCCAGCAGCTTTTTTTCGACTAGCGGGGATAATGAGCAGTTCTTC. Translated: CASSFFSTSGDNEQFF.